This T cell receptor (beta chain) originates from a study of blood T cell repertoires in COVID-19. Germline V gene data show CDR1 as MNHEY and CDR2 as SVGAGI. The CDR3 length is 13 residues. The V and J ends lost 6 bases and 5 bases respectively, with 10 bases between them. The protocol was immunoSEQ multiplex PCR, while the TCRdb copy is restricted to in-frame clones and leaves out a portion. The sample lists almost 250,000 clones; almost 85% were seen once. The source of this sequence is a woman in her forties or fifties with acute COVID-19. The sample comprised PBMCs or T cells enriched from blood (not recorded which). The chain joins TRBV6-5 to TRBJ2-2; D is unclear. CDR3 sequence (DNA): TGTGCCAGCAGACCAAGCGTAACCGGGGAGCTGTTTTTT. This sequence encodes CASRPSVTGELFF.